This T cell receptor beta chain comes out of a study of T cells in Graves' hyperthyroidism and ophthalmopathy. The study, taken as a whole, reports: Among thyroid clonotypes expanded above 0.001, most also appeared in blood.

This clonotype was detected many times. Its specificity is not known. CDR3 size: 15 residues. Germline CDR1 GTSNPN, CDR2 SVGIG (reference sequence). The V and J ends lost 2 bases and 0 bases respectively, with 11 bases between them. TCR beta CDR3 regions were amplified from RNA. First-round RT-PCR targeting the TCR CDR3 was performed with the HTBI primer set. TCRdb re-analysed the multiplex PCR reads in MiXCR, keeping a single row per CDR3 protein. The data show around 390,000 distinct CDR3 sequences, with more than 12% seen just once and roughly a fifth held by the top ten. Not enrolled were patients with uncontrolled infection, other autoimmune disease, pregnancy or lactation.

This rearrangement joins TRBV30 to TRBJ2-1, with D unresolved. This TCR was sampled from a young woman with Graves' ophthalmopathy. The specimen was blood. The CDR3 loop is CAWSTTPGSYNEQFF. The CDR3 region has the DNA TGTGCCTGGAGTACCACCCCCGGCTCCTACAATGAGCAGTTCTTC.